This TCR beta chain stems from a study of T cells after yellow fever vaccination. About the study: Any fraction with a low cell number was prepared using SMART-Seq v4 Ultra Low Input. Overall study findings and caveats: The secondary T-cell response peaked on day 5, not day 15, but was weaker. A limited proportion of clonotypes was detected within both the CD4 and CD8 compartments. Reappearing after the booster were most of the clones from primary vaccination (about 95% CD4, approximately 88% CD8).

MiXCR was run by TCRdb on the 5' RACE reads, yielding one entry per CDR3 protein. The sample holds approximately 260,000 distinct CDR3 sequences; about 5.2% are singletons and the top ten take around 3.3%. This clonotype was observed at least ten times. Its matching antigen is unknown. CDR3 length: 16 amino acids. CDR1 SGHNT and CDR2 YENEEA come from the germline V gene. V lost 5 bases and J lost 4; bases outside the gene matches: 6. The receptor's source is a man between 18 and 29 years old who received the YFV17D yellow fever vaccine. V is TRBV11-3 and J is TRBJ2-3, with 13 bases lining up with TRBD2. The sample consisted of CD4+ T cells sorted from PBMCs, taken on the day of the yellow fever booster vaccination. CDR3 in amino acids: CASSPRLAGGADTQYF. CDR3 sequence (DNA): TGTGCCAGCAGCCCCCGACTAGCGGGGGGCGCAGATACGCAGTATTTT.